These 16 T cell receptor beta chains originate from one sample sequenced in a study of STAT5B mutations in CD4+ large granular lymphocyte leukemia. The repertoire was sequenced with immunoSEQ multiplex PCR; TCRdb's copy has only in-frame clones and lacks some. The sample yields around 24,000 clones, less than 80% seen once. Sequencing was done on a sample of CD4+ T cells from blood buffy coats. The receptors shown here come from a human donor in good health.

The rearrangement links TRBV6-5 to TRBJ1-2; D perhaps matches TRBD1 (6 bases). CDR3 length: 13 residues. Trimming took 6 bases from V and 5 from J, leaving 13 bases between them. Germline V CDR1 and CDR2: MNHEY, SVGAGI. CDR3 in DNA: TGTGCCAGCAGCCACGCACAGGGATATGGCTACACCTTC. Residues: CASSHAQGYGYTF.

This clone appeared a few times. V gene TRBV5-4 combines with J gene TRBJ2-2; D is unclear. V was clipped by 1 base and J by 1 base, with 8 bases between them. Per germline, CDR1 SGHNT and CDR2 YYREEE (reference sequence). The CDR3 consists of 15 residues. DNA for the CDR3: TGTGCCAGCAGCTTGTGGTCGGTGAACACCGGGGAGCTGTTTTTT. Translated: CASSLWSVNTGELFF.

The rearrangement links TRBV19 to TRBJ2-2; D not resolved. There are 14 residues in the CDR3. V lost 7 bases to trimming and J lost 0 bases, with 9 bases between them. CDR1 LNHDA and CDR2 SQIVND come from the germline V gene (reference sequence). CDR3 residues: CASNKDANTGELFF. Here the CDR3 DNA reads TGTGCCAGTAACAAGGACGCGAACACCGGGGAGCTGTTTTTT.

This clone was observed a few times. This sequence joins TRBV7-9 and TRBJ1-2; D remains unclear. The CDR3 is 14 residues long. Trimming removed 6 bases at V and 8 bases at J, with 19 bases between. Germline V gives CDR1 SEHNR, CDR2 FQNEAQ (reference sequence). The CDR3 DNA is TGTGCCAGCAGTTCCATACGGAGGCCTGGGGGCTACACCTTC. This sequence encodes CASSSIRRPGGYTF.

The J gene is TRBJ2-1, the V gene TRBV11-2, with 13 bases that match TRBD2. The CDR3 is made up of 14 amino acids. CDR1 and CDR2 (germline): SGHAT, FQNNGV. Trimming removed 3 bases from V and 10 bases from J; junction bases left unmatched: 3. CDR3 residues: CASSLAGLAGEQFF. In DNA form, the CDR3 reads TGTGCCAGCAGCTTGGCGGGACTAGCGGGGGAGCAGTTCTTC.

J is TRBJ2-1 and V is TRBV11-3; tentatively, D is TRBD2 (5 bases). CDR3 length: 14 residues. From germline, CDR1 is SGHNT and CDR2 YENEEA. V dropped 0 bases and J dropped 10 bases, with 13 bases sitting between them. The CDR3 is CASSLDSDFGEQFF. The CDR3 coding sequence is TGTGCCAGCAGCTTAGATTCGGACTTCGGCGAGCAGTTCTTC.

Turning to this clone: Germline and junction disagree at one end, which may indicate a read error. The CDR3, as DNA: TGTGCCAGCAGCTTAACACGGGGCACTGAAGCTCTCTTT. Its protein product is CASSLTRGTEALF. This chain connects TRBV11-1 to TRBJ1-1, with a tentative D call TRBD1 (5 bases). This CDR3 is 13 amino acids long. Per the germline V gene, CDR1 is SGHAT and CDR2 is FQDESV (reference sequence). Combining the CDR3 with reference TRBV11-1 and TRBJ1-1 gives the whole variable domain EAEVAQSPRYKITEKSQAVAFWCDPISGHATLYWYRQILGQGPELLVQFQDESVVDDSQLPKDRFSAERLKGVDSTLKIQPAELGDSAMYLCASSLTRGTEALFGQGTRLTVV.

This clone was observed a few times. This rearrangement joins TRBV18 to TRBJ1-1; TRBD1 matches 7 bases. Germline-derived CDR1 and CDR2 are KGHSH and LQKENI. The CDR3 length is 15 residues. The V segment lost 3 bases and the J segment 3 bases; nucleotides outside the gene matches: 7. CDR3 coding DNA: TGTGCCAGCTCACCGTACCGGGACAGCTACACTGAAGCTTTCTTT. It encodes CASSPYRDSYTEAFF.

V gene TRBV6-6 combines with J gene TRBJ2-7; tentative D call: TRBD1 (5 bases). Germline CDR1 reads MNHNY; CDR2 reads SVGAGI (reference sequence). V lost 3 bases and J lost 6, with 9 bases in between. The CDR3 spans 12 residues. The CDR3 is CASSYMGREQYF. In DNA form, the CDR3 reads TGTGCCAGCAGTTATATGGGGCGCGAGCAGTACTTC.

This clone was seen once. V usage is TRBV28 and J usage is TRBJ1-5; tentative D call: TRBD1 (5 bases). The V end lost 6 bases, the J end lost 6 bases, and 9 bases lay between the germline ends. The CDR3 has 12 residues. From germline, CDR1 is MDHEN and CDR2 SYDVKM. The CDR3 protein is CASRATGQPQHF. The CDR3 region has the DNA TGTGCCAGCAGGGCCACAGGTCAGCCCCAGCATTTT.

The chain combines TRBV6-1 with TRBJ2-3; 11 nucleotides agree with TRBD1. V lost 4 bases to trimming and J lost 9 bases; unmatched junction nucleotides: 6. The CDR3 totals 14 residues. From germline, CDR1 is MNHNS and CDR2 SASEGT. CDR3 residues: CASSGGQGVGTQYF. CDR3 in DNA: TGTGCCAGCAGTGGGGGACAGGGGGTCGGGACGCAGTATTTT.

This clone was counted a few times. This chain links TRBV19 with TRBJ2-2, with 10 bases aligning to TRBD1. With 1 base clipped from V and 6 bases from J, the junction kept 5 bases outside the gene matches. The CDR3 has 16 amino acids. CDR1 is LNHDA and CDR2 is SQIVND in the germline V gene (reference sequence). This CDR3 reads CASSIGDRGLAGELFF. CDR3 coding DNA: TGTGCCAGTAGTATAGGAGACAGGGGGCTAGCCGGGGAGCTGTTTTTT.

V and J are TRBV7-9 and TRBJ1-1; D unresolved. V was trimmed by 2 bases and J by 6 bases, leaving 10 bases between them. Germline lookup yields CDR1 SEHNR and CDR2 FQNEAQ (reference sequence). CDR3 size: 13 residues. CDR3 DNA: TGTGCCAGCAGCTTATTACCTATCCCTGAAGCTTTCTTT. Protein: CASSLLPIPEAFF.

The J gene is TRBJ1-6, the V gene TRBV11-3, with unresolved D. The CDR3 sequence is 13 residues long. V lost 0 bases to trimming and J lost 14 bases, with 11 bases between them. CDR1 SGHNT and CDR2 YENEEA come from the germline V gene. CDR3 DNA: TGTGCCAGCAGCTTAGAGAGCTTCTCGGCCCTCCACTTT. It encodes CASSLESFSALHF.

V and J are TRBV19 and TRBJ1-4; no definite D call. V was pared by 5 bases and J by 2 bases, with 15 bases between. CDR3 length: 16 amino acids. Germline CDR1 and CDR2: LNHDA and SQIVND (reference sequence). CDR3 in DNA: TGTGCCAGTAGTCTTCGGCGGGTTGGGACTAATGAAAAACTGTTTTTT. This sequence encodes CASSLRRVGTNEKLFF.

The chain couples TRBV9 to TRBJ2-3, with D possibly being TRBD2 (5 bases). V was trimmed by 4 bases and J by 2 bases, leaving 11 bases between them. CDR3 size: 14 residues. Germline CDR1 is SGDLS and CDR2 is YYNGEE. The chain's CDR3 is CASSPSGPTDTQYF. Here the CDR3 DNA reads TGTGCCAGCAGCCCGAGCGGCCCCACAGATACGCAGTATTTT.